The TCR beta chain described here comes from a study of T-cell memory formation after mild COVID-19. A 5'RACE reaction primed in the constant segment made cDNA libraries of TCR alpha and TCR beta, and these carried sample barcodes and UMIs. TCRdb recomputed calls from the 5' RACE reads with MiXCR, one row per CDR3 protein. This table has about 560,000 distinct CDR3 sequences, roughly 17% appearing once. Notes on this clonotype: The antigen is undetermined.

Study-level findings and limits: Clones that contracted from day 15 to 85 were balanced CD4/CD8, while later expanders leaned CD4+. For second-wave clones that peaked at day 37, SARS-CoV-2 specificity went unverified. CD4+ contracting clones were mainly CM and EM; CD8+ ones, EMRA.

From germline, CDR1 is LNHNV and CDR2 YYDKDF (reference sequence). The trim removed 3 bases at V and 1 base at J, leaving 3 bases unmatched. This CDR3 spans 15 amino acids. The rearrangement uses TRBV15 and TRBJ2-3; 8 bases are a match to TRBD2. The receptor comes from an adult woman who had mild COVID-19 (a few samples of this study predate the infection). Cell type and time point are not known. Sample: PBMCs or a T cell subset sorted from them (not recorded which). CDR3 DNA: TGTGCCACCAGCAGCCAGCGGGGGCGCACAGATACGCAGTATTTT. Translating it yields CATSSQRGRTDTQYF. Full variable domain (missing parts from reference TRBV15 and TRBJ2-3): DAMVIQNPRYQVTQFGKPVTLSCSQTLNHNVMYWYQQKSSQAPKLLFHYYDKDFNNEADTPDNFQSRRPNTSFCFLDIRSPGLGDTAMYLCATSSQRGRTDTQYFGPGTRLTVL.